Shown below are 19 T cell receptor beta chains from a single sample sequenced in a study of T cells in tumors after PD-1 blockade. Profiling relied on immunoSEQ multiplex PCR, and the TCRdb table lists in-frame clones only, not all of them. The table lists approximately 47,000 clones, around 85% of them singletons, with roughly 4% in the top ten. Here the sequenced sample was PBMCs, taken before anti-PD-1 treatment. The receptors stem from a human donor with basal cell carcinoma.

The V call is TRBV18, the J call TRBJ2-5; D remains ambiguous. The J call is uncertain, as TRBJ2-7 better fits the DNA end. This CDR3 contains 11 residues. The germline CDR1 and CDR2 sequences are KGHSH and LQKENI. CDR3 sequence: CASSQGYEQYF. CDR3 nucleotides: TGTGCCAGCTCACAGGGTTACGAGCAGTACTTC.

The V call is TRBV28, the J call TRBJ1-4; D possibly corresponds to TRBD1 (6 bases). There are 15 residues in the CDR3. From germline, CDR1 is MDHEN and CDR2 SYDVKM. The V end was cut by 3 bases, the J end by 4 bases, with 12 bases between. CDR3: CASSLTGAGNEKLFF. The CDR3 nucleotides are TGTGCCAGCAGTTTGACGGGGGCGGGTAATGAAAAACTGTTTTTT.

This chain uses TRBV30 with TRBJ1-1; TRBD1 might be the D (6 bases). Per germline, CDR1 GTSNPN and CDR2 SVGIG (reference sequence). The length of the CDR3 is 17 residues. V lost 2 bases, J lost 0 bases, and 19 bases lay in between. Here the CDR3 reads CAWSPRGGGNMNTEAFF. CDR3 in DNA: TGTGCCTGGAGTCCACGGGGCGGGGGCAACATGAACACTGAAGCTTTCTTT.

The V gene is TRBV3-1 (or the pseudogene TRBV3-2), the J gene TRBJ1-3; D remains unclear. Trimming shortened V by 4 bases and J by 0 bases, and 13 bases separated the two germline ends. Germline CDR1 and CDR2: LGHDT and YNNKEL (reference sequence). This CDR3 has 16 amino acids. CDR3 sequence reads: CASSRTMTGSGNTIYF. DNA for the CDR3: TGTGCCAGCAGCCGAACGATGACGGGCTCTGGAAACACCATATATTTT.

This clone was counted once. The gene calls are TRBV10-3 and TRBJ2-5; weak D call: TRBD2 (6 bases). The CDR3 has 16 amino acids. Trimming shortened V by 2 bases and J by 5 bases, and 18 bases separated the two germline ends. Looked up from germline, CDR1 is ENHRY and CDR2 is SYGVKD. The CDR3 DNA reads TGTGCCATCAGTGAGCGACGTACGGGGGTGGGGGAGACCCAGTACTTC. Translation: CAISERRTGVGETQYF.

The rearrangement uses TRBV4-1 and TRBJ1-5; D might be TRBD1 (5 bases). The CDR3 is made up of 16 amino acids. Trimming stripped 1 base from V and 6 bases from J, with 16 bases between. The germline CDR1 and CDR2 sequences are MGHRA and YSYEKL. The CDR3 bases are TGCGCCAGCAGCCAAGTTTATGCTCGGGGCGGTCAGCCCCAGCATTTT. Its translation: CASSQVYARGGQPQHF.

The chain joins TRBV5-1 to TRBJ1-2; no reliable D call. Trimming took off 7 bases at V and 1 base at J, with 8 bases between the two ends. CDR1 and CDR2 (germline): SGHRS, YFSETQ. The CDR3 consists of 12 residues. CDR3 in DNA: TGCGCCAGCGGGGAGGGTAACTATGGCTACACCTTC. Translation gives CASGEGNYGYTF.

The chain employs TRBV5-5 and TRBJ2-7; the D gene is possibly TRBD1 (6 bases). CDR1 is SGHKS and CDR2 is YYEKEE in the germline V gene (reference sequence). The V gene lost 0 bases and the J gene lost 0 bases, with 10 bases spanning the gap. CDR3 length: 15 residues. The CDR3 DNA reads TGTGCCAGCAGCTTGGAGGGGGAGAGCTCCTACGAGCAGTACTTC. Translating it yields CASSLEGESSYEQYF.

This chain connects TRBV27 to TRBJ1-5; 7 nucleotides align to TRBD1. In germline, CDR1 is MNHEY, CDR2 SMNVEV (reference sequence). The junction had 4 bases not matched to a gene; V was cut back by 6 bases and J by 2 bases. This CDR3 has 14 amino acids. The CDR3: CASRRGLGNQPQHF. CDR3 nucleotide sequence: TGTGCCAGCAGGAGGGGGCTCGGCAATCAGCCCCAGCATTTT.

The rearrangement joins TRBV5-1 to TRBJ2-2; unclear D gene. V lost 0 bases and J lost 2, with 8 bases in between. The CDR3 extends over 15 amino acids. Germline V gene data show CDR1 as SGHRS and CDR2 as YFSETQ. CDR3: CASSLAVTNTGELFF. The CDR3 coding sequence is TGCGCCAGCAGCTTGGCTGTCACCAACACCGGGGAGCTGTTTTTT.

The V call is TRBV7-8, the J call TRBJ1-1, with D perhaps TRBD1 (5 bases). Between the trimmed V and J ends, which lost 5 bases and 3 bases, there was a span of 10 bases. This CDR3 is 13 amino acids long. Per germline, CDR1 SGHVS and CDR2 FQNEAQ. CDR3 nucleotides: TGTGCCAGCAGCCCGACAGAGTACACTGAAGCTTTCTTT. Translating it yields CASSPTEYTEAFF. Looking up the rest from reference TRBV7-8 and TRBJ1-1 gives the full variable domain: GAGVSQSPRYKVAKRGQDVALRCDPISGHVSLFWYQQALGQGPEFLTYFQNEAQLDKSGLPSDRFFAERPEGSVSTLKIQRTQQEDSAVYLCASSPTEYTEAFFGQGTRLTVV.

The chain links TRBV3-1 (or the pseudogene TRBV3-2) to TRBJ2-5, with no clear D. Germline V gene data show CDR1 as LGHDT and CDR2 as YNNKEL (reference sequence). This CDR3 spans 16 amino acids. The V end lost 4 bases, the J end lost 7 bases, and 22 bases lay between the germline ends. For the CDR3, the DNA is TGTGCCAGCAGCCTATTAACCGGCCTGAAAGAAGGGACCCAGTACTTC. As protein: CASSLLTGLKEGTQYF.

The CDR3 sequence is CASGQDSQETQYF. The CDR3 DNA reads as TGTGCTAGTGGACAGGACAGCCAAGAGACCCAGTACTTC. The chain combines TRBV12-5 with TRBJ2-5; D perhaps matches TRBD1 (6 bases). Per germline, CDR1 LGHNT and CDR2 FRNRAP. The CDR3 consists of 13 residues. Trimming shortened V by 6 bases and J by 1 base, and 9 bases separated the two germline ends.

The chain combines TRBV7-9 with TRBJ2-7, with TRBD1 identical over 7 bases. The V gene's germline CDR1 is SEHNR and CDR2 FQNEAQ (reference sequence). This CDR3 has 15 amino acids. Trimming cost V 5 bases and J 3 bases; bases outside gene matches: 10. The DNA of the CDR3 is TGTGCCAGCAGCGCTCCCGAACAGGGGAACTACGAGCAGTACTTC. Translating it yields CASSAPEQGNYEQYF.

This rearrangement joins TRBV7-9 to TRBJ2-3; TRBD1 aligns across 7 bases. Germline values: CDR1 SEHNR, CDR2 FQNEAQ (reference sequence). The CDR3 contains 16 residues. J lost 0 bases, V lost 3 bases, and 6 bases had no gene match. The CDR3 DNA is TGTGCCAGCAGCTTCTGGGCAGGGGGTAGCACAGATACGCAGTATTTT. Translation: CASSFWAGGSTDTQYF.

V and J are TRBV19 and TRBJ1-3; D uncertain. The CDR3 contains 14 residues. Germline CDR1 and CDR2: LNHDA and SQIVND (reference sequence). The V end lost 3 bases, the J end lost 4 bases, and 10 bases lay between the germline ends. The CDR3 DNA reads TGTGCCAGTAGTATCTCTCAGGCCGGAAACACCATATATTTT. This codes for CASSISQAGNTIYF. Complete variable domain (other parts from reference TRBV19 and TRBJ1-3): DGGITQSPKYLFRKEGQNVTLSCEQNLNHDAMYWYRQDPGQGLRLIYYSQIVNDFQKGDIAEGYSVSREKKESFPLTVTSAQKNPTAFYLCASSISQAGNTIYFGEGSWLTVV.

The chain joins TRBV3-1 (or the pseudogene TRBV3-2) to TRBJ2-3; the D gene is possibly TRBD2 (5 bases). V was pared by 3 bases and J by 1 base, with 17 bases between. The CDR3 is made up of 17 amino acids. CDR1 and CDR2 (germline): LGHDT, YNNKEL (reference sequence). CDR3: CASSQEFASPRTDTQYF. The CDR3 nucleotides are TGTGCCAGCAGCCAGGAGTTTGCTAGCCCCCGCACAGATACGCAGTATTTT.

CDR3 DNA sequence: TGCGCCAGCAGCCAAGACCTAGCGGGGGGGCCGACAGATACGCAGTATTTT. The encoded protein is CASSQDLAGGPTDTQYF. The gene calls are TRBV4-1 and TRBJ2-3; 12 positions match TRBD2. The junction had 4 bases not matched to a gene; V was cut back by 0 bases and J by 3 bases. The CDR3 contains 17 residues. CDR1 and CDR2 (germline): MGHRA, YSYEKL.

The chain uses TRBV5-6 and TRBJ1-6; D perhaps matches TRBD1 (5 bases). With 3 bases removed from V and 2 bases from J, the gap between germline ends came to 9 bases. From germline, CDR1 is SGHDT and CDR2 YYEEEE. This CDR3 comprises 15 residues. Here the CDR3 DNA reads TGTGCCAGCAGCTCGGACACAGCCTATAATTCACCCCTCCACTTT. Translated, it gives CASSSDTAYNSPLHF. Drawing the rest from reference TRBV5-6 and TRBJ1-6, the complete variable domain is DAGVTQSPTHLIKTRGQQVTLRCSPKSGHDTVSWYQQALGQGPQFIFQYYEEEERQRGNFPDRFSGHQFPNYSSELNVNALLLGDSALYLCASSSDTAYNSPLHFGNGTRLTVT.